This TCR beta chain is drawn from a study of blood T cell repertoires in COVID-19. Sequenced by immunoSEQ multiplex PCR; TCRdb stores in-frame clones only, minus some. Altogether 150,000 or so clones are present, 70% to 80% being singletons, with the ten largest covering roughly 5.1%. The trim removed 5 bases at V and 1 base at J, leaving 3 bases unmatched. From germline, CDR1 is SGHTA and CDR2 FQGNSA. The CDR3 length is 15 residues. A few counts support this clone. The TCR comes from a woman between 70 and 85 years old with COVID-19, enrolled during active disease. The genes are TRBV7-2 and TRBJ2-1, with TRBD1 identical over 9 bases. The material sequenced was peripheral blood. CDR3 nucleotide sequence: TGTGCCAGCAGCCAGGACAGGGGATCCTACAATGAGCAGTTCTTC. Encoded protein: CASSQDRGSYNEQFF.